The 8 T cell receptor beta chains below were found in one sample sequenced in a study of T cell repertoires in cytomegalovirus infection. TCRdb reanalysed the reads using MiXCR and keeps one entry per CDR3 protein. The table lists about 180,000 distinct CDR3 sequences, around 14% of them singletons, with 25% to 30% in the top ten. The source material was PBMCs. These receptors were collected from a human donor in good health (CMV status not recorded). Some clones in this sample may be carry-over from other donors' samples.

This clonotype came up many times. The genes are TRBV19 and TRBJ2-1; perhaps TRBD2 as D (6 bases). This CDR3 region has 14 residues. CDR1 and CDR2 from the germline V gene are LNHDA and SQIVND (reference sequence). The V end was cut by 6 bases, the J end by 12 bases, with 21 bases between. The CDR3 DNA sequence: TGTGCCAGTAGCCACCGAGTCGGGGACTTGAGGCAGTTCTTC. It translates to CASSHRVGDLRQFF.

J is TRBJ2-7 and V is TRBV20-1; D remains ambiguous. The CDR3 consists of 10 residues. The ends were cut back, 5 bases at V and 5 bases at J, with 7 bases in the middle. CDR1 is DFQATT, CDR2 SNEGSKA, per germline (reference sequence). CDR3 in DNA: TGCAGTGCTTCCATGGACGAGCAGTACTTC. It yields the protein CSASMDEQYF.

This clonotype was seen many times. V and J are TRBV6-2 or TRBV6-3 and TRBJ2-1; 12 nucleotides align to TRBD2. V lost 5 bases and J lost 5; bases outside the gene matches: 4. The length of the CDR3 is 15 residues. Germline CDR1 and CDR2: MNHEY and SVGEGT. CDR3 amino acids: CASSRLAGADNEQFF. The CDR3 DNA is TGTGCCAGCAGTCGACTAGCGGGAGCGGACAATGAGCAGTTCTTC.

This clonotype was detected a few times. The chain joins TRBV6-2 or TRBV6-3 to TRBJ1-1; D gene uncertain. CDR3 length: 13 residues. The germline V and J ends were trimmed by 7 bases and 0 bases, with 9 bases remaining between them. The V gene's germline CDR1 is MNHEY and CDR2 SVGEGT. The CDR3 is CASKTAVNTEAFF. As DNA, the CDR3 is TGTGCCAGCAAAACTGCCGTGAACACTGAAGCTTTCTTT.

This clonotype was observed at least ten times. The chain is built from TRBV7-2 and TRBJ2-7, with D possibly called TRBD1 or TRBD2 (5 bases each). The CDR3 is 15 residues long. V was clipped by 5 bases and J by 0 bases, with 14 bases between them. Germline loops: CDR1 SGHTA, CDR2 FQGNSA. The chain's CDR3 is CASSPPGTTSYEQYF. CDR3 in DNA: TGTGCCAGCAGCCCTCCGGGGACCACCTCCTACGAGCAGTACTTC.

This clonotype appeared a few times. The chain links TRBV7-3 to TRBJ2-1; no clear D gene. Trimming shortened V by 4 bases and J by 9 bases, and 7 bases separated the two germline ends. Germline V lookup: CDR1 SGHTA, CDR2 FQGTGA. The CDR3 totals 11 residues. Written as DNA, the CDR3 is TGTGCCAGCAGCTCCCCGAGTGAGCAGTTCTTC. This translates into CASSSPSEQFF.

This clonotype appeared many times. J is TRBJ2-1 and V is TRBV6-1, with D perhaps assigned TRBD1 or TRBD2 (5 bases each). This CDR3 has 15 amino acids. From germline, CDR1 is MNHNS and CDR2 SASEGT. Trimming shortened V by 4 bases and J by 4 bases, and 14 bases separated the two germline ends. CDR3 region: CASSAGTSFYNEQFF. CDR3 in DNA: TGTGCCAGCAGTGCCGGGACCTCCTTTTACAATGAGCAGTTCTTC.

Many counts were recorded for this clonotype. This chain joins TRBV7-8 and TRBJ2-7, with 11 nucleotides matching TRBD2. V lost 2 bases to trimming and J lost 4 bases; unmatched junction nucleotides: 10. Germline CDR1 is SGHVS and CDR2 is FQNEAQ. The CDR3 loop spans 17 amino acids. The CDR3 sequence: CASSLIPTSGIVYEQYF. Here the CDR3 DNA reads TGTGCCAGCAGCTTAATACCGACTAGCGGGATCGTATACGAGCAGTACTTC.